This TCR beta chain stems from a study of high-grade serous ovarian cancer treatment subgroups. Study context: Each sample yielded on average around 7,000 unique TCR beta rearrangements from roughly 15,000 reads.

Germline CDR1 is SGHTA and CDR2 is FQGNSA. Losses at the gene ends were 2 bases for V and 2 bases for J; bases not matched to a gene: 5. The CDR3 spans 16 residues. Tumor samples were taken before definitive surgery or chemotherapy. As for this clone: Its antigen is undetermined.

Sequencing was performed with immunoSEQ multiplex PCR; in TCRdb, only in-frame clones are kept and a portion is missing. The table has 7,000 or so clones, 79% seen once; the top ten hold over 6.5%. Findings and caveats of the study: Higher neoantigen levels went with greater TCR clonal relatedness.

The chain joins TRBV7-2 to TRBJ2-3; 9 nucleotides line up with TRBD2. The material sequenced was tumor tissue. The clonotype originates from a human donor with high-grade serous ovarian cancer. CDR3: CASSLLAGGYTDTQYF. In nucleotides, the CDR3 is TGTGCCAGCAGCTTATTGGCGGGAGGGTACACAGATACGCAGTATTTT.